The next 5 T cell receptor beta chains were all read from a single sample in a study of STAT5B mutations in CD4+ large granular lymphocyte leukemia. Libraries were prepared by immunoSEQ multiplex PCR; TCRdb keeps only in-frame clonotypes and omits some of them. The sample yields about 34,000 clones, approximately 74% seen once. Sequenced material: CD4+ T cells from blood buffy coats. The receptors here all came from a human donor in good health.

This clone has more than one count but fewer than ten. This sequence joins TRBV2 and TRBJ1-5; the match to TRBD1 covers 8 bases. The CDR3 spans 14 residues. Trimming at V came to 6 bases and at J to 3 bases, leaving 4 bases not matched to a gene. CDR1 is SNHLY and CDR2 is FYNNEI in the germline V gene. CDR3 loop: CASRDRVINQPQHF. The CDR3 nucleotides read TGTGCCAGCAGGGACAGGGTGATCAATCAGCCCCAGCATTTT.

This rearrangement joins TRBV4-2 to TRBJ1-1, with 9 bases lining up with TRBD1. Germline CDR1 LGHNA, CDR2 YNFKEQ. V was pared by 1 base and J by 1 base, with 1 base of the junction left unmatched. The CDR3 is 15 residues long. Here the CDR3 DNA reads TGTGCCAGCAGCCAAGGACAGGGGGAGAACACTGAAGCTTTCTTT. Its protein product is CASSQGQGENTEAFF.

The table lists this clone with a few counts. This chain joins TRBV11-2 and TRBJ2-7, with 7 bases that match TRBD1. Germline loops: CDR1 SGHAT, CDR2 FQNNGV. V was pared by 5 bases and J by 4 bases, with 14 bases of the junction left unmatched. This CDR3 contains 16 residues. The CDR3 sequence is CASSLVGDSYAYEQYF. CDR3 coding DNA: TGTGCCAGCAGCCTAGTGGGGGACAGTTACGCGTACGAGCAGTACTTC.

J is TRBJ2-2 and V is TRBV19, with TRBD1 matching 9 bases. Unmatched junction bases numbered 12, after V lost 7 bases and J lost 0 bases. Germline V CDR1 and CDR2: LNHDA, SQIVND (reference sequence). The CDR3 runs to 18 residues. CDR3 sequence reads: CASILRTGDVANTGELFF. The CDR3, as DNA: TGTGCCAGTATTCTAAGGACAGGGGACGTCGCGAACACCGGGGAGCTGTTTTTT. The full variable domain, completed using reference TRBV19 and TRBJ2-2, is DGGITQSPKYLFRKEGQNVTLSCEQNLNHDAMYWYRQDPGQGLRLIYYSQIVNDFQKGDIAEGYSVSREKKESFPLTVTSAQKNPTAFYLCASILRTGDVANTGELFFGEGSRLTVL.

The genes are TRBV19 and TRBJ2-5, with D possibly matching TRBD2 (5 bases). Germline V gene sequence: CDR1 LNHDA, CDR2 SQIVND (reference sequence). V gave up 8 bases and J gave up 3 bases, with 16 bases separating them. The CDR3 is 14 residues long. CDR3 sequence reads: CASRSSGVEETQYF. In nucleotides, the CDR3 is TGTGCCAGTCGTTCAAGCGGAGTTGAAGAGACCCAGTACTTC. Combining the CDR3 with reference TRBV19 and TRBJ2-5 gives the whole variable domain DGGITQSPKYLFRKEGQNVTLSCEQNLNHDAMYWYRQDPGQGLRLIYYSQIVNDFQKGDIAEGYSVSREKKESFPLTVTSAQKNPTAFYLCASRSSGVEETQYFGPGTRLLVL.